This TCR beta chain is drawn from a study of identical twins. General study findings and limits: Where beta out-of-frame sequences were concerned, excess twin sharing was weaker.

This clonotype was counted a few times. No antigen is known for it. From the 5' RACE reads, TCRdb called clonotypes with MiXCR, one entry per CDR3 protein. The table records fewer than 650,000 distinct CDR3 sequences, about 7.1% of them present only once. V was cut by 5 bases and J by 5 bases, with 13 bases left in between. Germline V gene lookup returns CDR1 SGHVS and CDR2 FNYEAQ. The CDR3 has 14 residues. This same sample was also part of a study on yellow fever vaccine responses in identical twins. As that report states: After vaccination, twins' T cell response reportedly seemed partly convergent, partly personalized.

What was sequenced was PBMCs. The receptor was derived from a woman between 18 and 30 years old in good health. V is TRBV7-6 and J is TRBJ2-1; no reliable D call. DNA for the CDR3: TGTGCCAGCAGCCAGCTCTGGGCGAACAATGAGCAGTTCTTC. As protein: CASSQLWANNEQFF.